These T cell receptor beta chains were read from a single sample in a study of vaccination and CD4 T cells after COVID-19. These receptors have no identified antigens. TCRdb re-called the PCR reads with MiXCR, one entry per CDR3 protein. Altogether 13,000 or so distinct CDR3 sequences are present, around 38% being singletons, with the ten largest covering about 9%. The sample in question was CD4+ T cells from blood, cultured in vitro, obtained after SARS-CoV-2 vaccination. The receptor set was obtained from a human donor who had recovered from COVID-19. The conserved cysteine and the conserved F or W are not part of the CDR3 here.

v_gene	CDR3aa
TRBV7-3	ASSLFSLAYDKGGEAF
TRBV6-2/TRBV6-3	ASSYGRGYGYT
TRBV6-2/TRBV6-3	ASSPLRAGGWQF
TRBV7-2	ASSSGTSDGYT
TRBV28	ASSLQNQPQH
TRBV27	ASSLPPRVEQF
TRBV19	ASSRDRGGNTEAF
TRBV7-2	ASSDSFTDTQY
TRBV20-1	SARSAGAKIEAF
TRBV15	ATSRATTGNTEAF
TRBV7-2	ASSSSGRGPHSNQPQH
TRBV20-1	SARVTQGVGTEAF
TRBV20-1	SATGTGGSAF
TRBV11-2	ASSLDLSRNEQF
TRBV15	ATSRVGGGINYGYT
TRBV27	ASSQGQVYEAF
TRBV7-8	ASSPAQELLHNSPLH
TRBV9	ASSPRGGGADTQY
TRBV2	ASKAEGRVGYEQY
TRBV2	ANQARPTSGVGTDTQY
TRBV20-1	SAPALGGGNQPQH
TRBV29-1	SVEVRGAGSGYGYT
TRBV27	ASSRRTDPRGTEAF
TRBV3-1	ASSPAGGAGNGYT
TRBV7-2	ASSREYLAKNIQY
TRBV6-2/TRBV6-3	ASSYEPGSGSGANVLT
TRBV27	ASSLNRNSYKNIQY
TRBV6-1	ASMGRNNSPLH
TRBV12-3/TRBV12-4	ASSLGAGQGASTEAF
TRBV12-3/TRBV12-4	ASSRTGDQPQH
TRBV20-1	SASPSASSYNEQF
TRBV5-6	ASSRKGSYNEQF
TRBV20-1	SAGGPTEAF
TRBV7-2	ASSVNRATGETQY
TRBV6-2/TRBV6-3	ASSYSTNNSPLH
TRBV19	ASRRAGASYNEQF
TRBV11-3	ASSLRGPGGSYEQY
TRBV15	ATSRGGTLTGELF
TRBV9	ASSVGQGYNSPLH
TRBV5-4	ASSSTGGNTEAF
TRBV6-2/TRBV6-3	ASSYGGTARVRNQPQH
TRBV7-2	ASSPLAVNTDTQY
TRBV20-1	SAPEQGPRDGYT